The rows below give T cell receptor beta chains drawn from one sample of a study of T-cell reconstitution after alpha-beta-depleted transplantation in children. TCRdb re-derived calls from the PCR reads in MiXCR, one entry per CDR3 protein. The data contain about 590,000 distinct CDR3 sequences, approximately 13% of them singletons. Specimen: PBMCs, mostly from graft donor cells, collected 360 days after TCRalphabeta/CD19-depleted stem cell transplant. The receptors originated from a male patient aged 10 to 17 who had a stem cell transplant for acute myeloid leukemia, so the T cells may come from the graft donor. Each CDR3 is given with its conserved first and last residue. D genes are given only for firm matches.

cdr3_length | v_call | d_call | cdr3_aa
13 | TRBV4-3 | - | CASSQDLAGPQYF
16 | TRBV18 | - | CASSPPGLSGANVLTF
14 | TRBV29-1 | TRBD2 | CSVAFLAGTYEQYF
10 | TRBV20-1 | - | CSAVQLSQHF
15 | TRBV24-1 | - | CATSDSFGRTYEQYF
16 | TRBV18 | - | CASSPLESHSGNTIYF
16 | TRBV29-1 | TRBD1 | CSVWDRGRVDTGELFF
15 | TRBV7-6 | - | CASSLLDSPLGEQYF
13 | TRBV20-1 | - | CSATVGSTDTQYF
16 | TRBV7-6 | TRBD2 | CASSLAGLAPTGELFF
16 | TRBV7-3 | - | CASSLVGLGLTDTQYF
19 | TRBV19 | - | CASRPREGTPAVGTDTQYF
19 | TRBV6-2/TRBV6-3 | TRBD2 | CASSPPGLAGFLDTGELFF
16 | TRBV5-1 | TRBD1 | CASRTGGVVDTETQYF
19 | TRBV7-3 | TRBD2 | CASSRRGSLAGGDTDTQYF
21 | TRBV7-6 | - | CASSLALSDLIGSTVNTEAFF
18 | TRBV5-5 | TRBD1 | CASSSVPGQGASNQPQHF
11 | TRBV5-1 | - | CASSWSGEQYF
12 | TRBV20-1 | - | CSARRRGETQYF
14 | TRBV12-3/TRBV12-4 | TRBD2 | CASGTSGSTDTQYF
14 | TRBV20-1 | TRBD2 | CSAGLSGYKNIQYF
19 | TRBV11-2 | TRBD2 | CASSLGGSVRRRITGELFF
15 | TRBV7-2 | - | CASSRDSQGLASSVF
13 | TRBV6-2/TRBV6-3 | - | CASSYPGREKLFF
16 | TRBV4-3 | TRBD2 | CASSQDRVLAAYEQYF
12 | TRBV20-1 | - | CSARDWLSTQYF
15 | TRBV6-1 | - | CASSQYSGYTDTQYF
19 | TRBV12-3/TRBV12-4 | TRBD2 | CASSFAGLAGYNGTDTQYF
15 | TRBV23-1 | TRBD1 | CASSQHRGDYNEQFF